This TCR beta chain was captured in a study of regulatory T cells in long-lasting Graves disease. This clonotype was found many times. Antigen unknown. CDR3-region Arm-PCR and iRepertoire HTBI primers produced the TCR beta libraries. Via MiXCR, TCRdb re-called the multiplex PCR reads, giving one row per CDR3 protein. Of approximately 400,000 distinct CDR3 sequences listed, 20% to 25% are singletons. V was pared by 8 bases and J by 3 bases, with 7 bases of the junction left unmatched. This CDR3 has 13 residues. Germline assignment: CDR1 SNHLY and CDR2 FYNNEI. Whole-study findings and limits: Patients with persistent disease showed a bias toward TRBV28, TRBJ1-2 and TRBJ2-5.

The time point denotes: persistent/refractory GD, antithyroid drugs over 5 years with positive TRAb. PBMC-derived RNA was used for the TCR library. The patients were drawn from one endocrinology department in Xi'an, China. J is TRBJ2-7 and V is TRBV2; 7 bases map to TRBD1. This TCR was recovered from a female donor with Graves disease. Here the sequenced sample was peripheral blood mononuclear cells (PBMCs), taken when the disease was refractory, from a patient treated with antithyroid drugs. The CDR3 loop reads CASGQALDYEQYF. The CDR3 nucleotides are TGTGCCAGCGGACAGGCCTTGGACTACGAGCAGTACTTC.